The 31 T cell receptor beta chains listed next were all sequenced from one sample in a study of T cell responses to AZD1222 COVID-19 vaccine. Produced via immunoSEQ multiplex PCR; TCRdb's table is partial and in-frame only. The sample has tens of thousands of clones; roughly nine tenths are singletons. Sample: peripheral blood, taken on day 0 of AZD1222 vaccination. The receptors come from an adult in good health.

The chain has TRBV19 and TRBJ2-7; D remains unclear. Trimming pared 3 bases from V and 2 bases from J, leaving 11 bases between. Germline V gives CDR1 LNHDA, CDR2 SQIVND (reference sequence). The length of the CDR3 is 14 residues. The CDR3 coding sequence is TGTGCCAGTAGTATGGTGGCAGGTACCTACGAGCAGTACTTC. It translates to CASSMVAGTYEQYF.

This chain joins TRBV27 and TRBJ2-2; D unclear. The CDR3 is made up of 13 amino acids. V was clipped by 5 bases and J by 1 base, with 5 bases between them. Germline V gene sequence: CDR1 MNHEY, CDR2 SMNVEV (reference sequence). The CDR3 sequence is CASSPWNTGELFF. The CDR3 nucleotides are TGTGCCAGCAGTCCATGGAACACCGGGGAGCTGTTTTTT.

J is TRBJ2-1 and V is TRBV11-2; D is ambiguous. The CDR3 consists of 14 residues. The V end lost 3 bases, the J end lost 4 bases, and 10 bases lay between the germline ends. Germline V gives CDR1 SGHAT, CDR2 FQNNGV. The CDR3 spells CASSLVNTYNEQFF. CDR3 DNA sequence: TGTGCCAGCAGCTTGGTCAACACTTACAATGAGCAGTTCTTC. The full variable domain, in which reference TRBV11-2 and TRBJ2-1 provide the parts outside the CDR3, is EAGVAQSPRYKIIEKRQSVAFWCNPISGHATLYWYQQILGQGPKLLIQFQNNGVVDDSQLPKDRFSAERLKGVDSTLKIQPAKLEDSAVYLCASSLVNTYNEQFFGPGTRLTVL.

The V call is TRBV6-5, the J call TRBJ1-1; 10 bases match TRBD1. Losses at the gene ends were 2 bases for V and 6 bases for J; bases not matched to a gene: 6. Per the germline V gene, CDR1 is MNHEY and CDR2 is SVGAGI. This CDR3 contains 15 residues. The CDR3 loop is CASSYDRGRMAEAFF. DNA for the CDR3: TGTGCCAGCAGTTACGACAGGGGGCGCATGGCTGAAGCTTTCTTT.

The count of this clone is one. The chain has TRBV9 and TRBJ2-1, with TRBD2 identical over 13 bases. The V gene end was trimmed by 4 bases and the J gene end by 7 bases; junction bases not matched to a gene: 17. The CDR3 has 19 residues. The V gene's germline CDR1 is SGDLS and CDR2 YYNGEE. The CDR3 nucleotides read TGTGCCAGCAGCACTACCGGACTAGCGGGAGTTAGTCCGAGGAATGAGCAGTTCTTC. This sequence encodes CASSTTGLAGVSPRNEQFF.

The gene calls are TRBV27 and TRBJ1-5; D is unresolved. The germline V and J ends were trimmed by 6 bases and 4 bases, with 16 bases remaining between them. Looked up from germline, CDR1 is MNHEY and CDR2 is SMNVEV (reference sequence). This CDR3 has 15 amino acids. The CDR3 nucleotides are TGTGCCAGCAGCCTAGACGTATTGGGTAATCAGCCCCAGCATTTT. Amino acid sequence: CASSLDVLGNQPQHF.

This sequence joins TRBV6-4 and TRBJ1-5; D is possibly TRBD1 (5 bases). With 3 bases removed from V and 6 bases from J, the gap between germline ends came to 12 bases. Germline V CDR1 and CDR2: MRHNA, SNTAGT. This CDR3 region has 14 residues. The CDR3 bases are TGTGCCAGCAGTGAAGGCCAGGGTATTCAGCCCCAGCATTTT. It yields the protein CASSEGQGIQPQHF.

The sample holds one count of this clone. The chain uses TRBV27 and TRBJ1-1; 7 bases align to TRBD1. Germline V lookup: CDR1 MNHEY, CDR2 SMNVEV (reference sequence). V was pared by 2 bases and J by 4 bases, with 4 bases of the junction left unmatched. The CDR3 sequence is 14 residues long. The CDR3 region has the DNA TGTGCCAGCAGTTTAGACTACAGGGGCACTGAAGCTTTCTTT. It translates to CASSLDYRGTEAFF.

The rearrangement links TRBV5-1 to TRBJ2-7; a weak D match, TRBD2 (9 bases). The V gene lost 3 bases and the J gene lost 7 bases, with 20 bases spanning the gap. Germline CDR1 SGHRS, CDR2 YFSETQ. This CDR3 has 15 residues. For the CDR3, the DNA is TGCGCCAGCAGCTCGGGACAGGCCAGCGGGAGGGAGCAGTACTTC. It codes for CASSSGQASGREQYF. Full variable domain (remainder filled in from reference TRBV5-1 and TRBJ2-7): KAGVTQTPRYLIKTRGQQVTLSCSPISGHRSVSWYQQTPGQGLQFLFEYFSETQRNKGNFPGRFSGRQFSNSRSEMNVSTLELGDSALYLCASSSGQASGREQYFGPGTRLTVT.

The V call is TRBV9, the J call TRBJ2-1, with 14 bases fitting TRBD2. The CDR3 contains 21 residues. Per the germline V gene, CDR1 is SGDLS and CDR2 is YYNGEE. V gave up 0 bases and J gave up 0 bases; unmatched junction bases: 11. CDR3 sequence (DNA): TGTGCCAGCAGCGTAGCCGCTCGGACTAGCGGGAGGATTAGCTCCTACAATGAGCAGTTCTTC. Protein product: CASSVAARTSGRISSYNEQFF.

The chain employs TRBV14 and TRBJ1-3, with a weak D call TRBD1 (6 bases). V gave up 3 bases and J gave up 1 base, with 16 bases separating them. Germline assignment: CDR1 SGHDN and CDR2 FVKESK. The CDR3 covers 17 residues. For the CDR3, the DNA is TGTGCCAGCAGCCATGATATGGGGGGCCCTTCTGGAAACACCATATATTTT. It encodes CASSHDMGGPSGNTIYF.

This clone turned up a few times. This chain uses TRBV16 with TRBJ1-4; TRBD1 agrees at 8 bases. J gave up 6 bases and V 4 bases, and 7 bases lay outside the gene matches. From germline, CDR1 is KGHSY and CDR2 FQNENV. This CDR3 region has 15 residues. The CDR3 loop reads CASSRVDREDEKLFF. CDR3 coding DNA: TGTGCCAGCAGCCGGGTGGACAGGGAGGATGAAAAACTGTTTTTT.

The rearrangement uses TRBV10-1 and TRBJ2-3, with 12 bases fitting TRBD2. The CDR3 spans 14 residues. In germline, CDR1 is WNHNN, CDR2 SYGVQD (reference sequence). Trimming took 4 bases from V and 7 from J; bases not matched to a gene: 3. CDR3 sequence (DNA): TGCGCCAGCAGTGCGGGGACTAGCGGGTATACGCAGTATTTT. Translating it yields CASSAGTSGYTQYF.

The genes are TRBV6-2 or TRBV6-3 and TRBJ1-5, with unresolved D. The ends were cut back, 2 bases at V and 4 bases at J, with 9 bases in the middle. This CDR3 is built from 14 residues. Germline values: CDR1 MNHEY, CDR2 SVGEGT. The CDR3 bases are TGTGCCAGCAGTTACCTCTTATCTAATCAGCCCCAGCATTTT. Translation: CASSYLLSNQPQHF.

The rearrangement uses TRBV5-1 and TRBJ2-1, with D possibly TRBD1 on 6 matching bases. The CDR3 is made up of 15 amino acids. Between the trimmed V and J ends, which lost 0 bases and 8 bases, there was a span of 15 bases. Germline V gives CDR1 SGHRS, CDR2 YFSETQ. The CDR3 nucleotides are TGCGCCAGCAGCTTGGCCGGCCAGGGGCAGGATGAGCAGTTCTTC. Translating it yields CASSLAGQGQDEQFF.

V usage is TRBV24-1 and J usage is TRBJ2-5; 8 bases fit TRBD1. Losses at the gene ends were 9 bases for V and 4 bases for J; bases not matched to a gene: 6. In germline, CDR1 is KGHDR, CDR2 SFDVKD. The CDR3 runs to 13 residues. Here the CDR3 DNA reads TGTGCCACCGGGGACAGGACCCCAGAGACCCAGTACTTC. Translated, it gives CATGDRTPETQYF.

The gene calls are TRBV2 and TRBJ2-2; the match to TRBD2 covers 9 bases. CDR3 length equals 15 residues. After removal of 11 bases from V and 6 bases from J, the junction contained 13 bases not matched to a gene. Germline assignment: CDR1 SNHLY and CDR2 FYNNEI. CDR3 sequence reads: CAGAAGLALSGELFF. CDR3 nucleotides: TGTGCCGGAGCGGCGGGACTAGCCCTCTCCGGGGAGCTGTTTTTT.

The CDR3 protein is CATSSHRDTEAFF. The CDR3 DNA reads TGTGCCACCAGCAGTCACAGGGACACTGAAGCTTTCTTT. The rearrangement uses TRBV15 and TRBJ1-1; perhaps TRBD1 as D (6 bases). Germline CDR1 is LNHNV and CDR2 is YYDKDF (reference sequence). This CDR3 has 13 residues. Trimming removed 3 bases at V and 3 bases at J, with 8 bases between.

The chain is built from TRBV5-4 and TRBJ1-4; possibly TRBD1 for D (6 bases). The ends were cut back, 4 bases at V and 8 bases at J, with 15 bases in the middle. The CDR3 contains 14 residues. Germline V lookup: CDR1 SGHNT, CDR2 YYREEE (reference sequence). The CDR3 nucleotides read TGTGCCAGCAGCCATGATGGACAGAACGAAAAACTGTTTTTT. Residues: CASSHDGQNEKLFF.

The genes are TRBV7-8 and TRBJ1-6, with a possible D match to TRBD1 (5 bases). The CDR3 is 12 residues long. V lost 4 bases and J lost 13, with 11 bases in between. The germline gives CDR1 SGHVS, CDR2 FQNEAQ. The CDR3 is CASSSRQWPLHF. Here the CDR3 DNA reads TGTGCCAGCAGCTCCCGACAGTGGCCCCTCCACTTT.

As DNA, the CDR3 is TGTGCCAGCGCATCGCCCAGCGCCTCTCAAGAGACCCAGTACTTC. Its protein product is CASASPSASQETQYF. This chain connects TRBV19 to TRBJ2-5; unclear D gene. CDR1 is LNHDA and CDR2 is SQIVND in the germline V gene (reference sequence). The CDR3 sequence is 15 residues long. V was trimmed by 9 bases and J by 2 bases, leaving 19 bases between them. The full variable domain, in which reference TRBV19 and TRBJ2-5 provide the parts outside the CDR3, is DGGITQSPKYLFRKEGQNVTLSCEQNLNHDAMYWYRQDPGQGLRLIYYSQIVNDFQKGDIAEGYSVSREKKESFPLTVTSAQKNPTAFYLCASASPSASQETQYFGPGTRLLVL.

The chain links TRBV5-5 to TRBJ2-7; D ambiguous. CDR1 is SGHKS and CDR2 is YYEKEE in the germline V gene (reference sequence). The CDR3 totals 14 residues. V dropped 3 bases and J dropped 2 bases, with 12 bases sitting between them. The CDR3 loop is CASSSSTNTYEQYF. The CDR3 DNA reads as TGTGCCAGCAGCTCCTCGACAAATACCTACGAGCAGTACTTC.

The rearrangement joins TRBV10-3 to TRBJ2-1; unclear D gene. Trimming cost V 7 bases and J 0 bases, with 13 bases left between them. CDR3 length: 15 amino acids. Per the germline V gene, CDR1 is ENHRY and CDR2 is SYGVKD. The CDR3 reads CAIKDPSSSYNEQFF. In DNA form, the CDR3 reads TGTGCCATCAAGGATCCATCAAGCTCCTACAATGAGCAGTTCTTC.

This clone was recorded once. The V and J genes are TRBV28 and TRBJ2-1; 13 bases agree with TRBD2. Germline CDR1 and CDR2: MDHEN and SYDVKM. The CDR3 totals 14 residues. V trimming: 5 bases; J trimming: 14 bases; junction bases outside the gene matches: 9. CDR3 loop: CASSTLTSGRTEFF. The DNA for the CDR3 is TGTGCCAGCAGTACCCTGACTAGCGGGAGGACGGAGTTCTTC.

This clone was counted a few times. This chain connects TRBV7-2 to TRBJ2-3; D not resolved. Germline V gene data show CDR1 as SGHTA and CDR2 as FQGNSA. The CDR3 is 12 residues long. V lost 5 bases and J 2 bases, leaving 5 bases between the germline ends. In nucleotides, the CDR3 is TGTGCCAGCAGCGCGACCACAGATACGCAGTATTTT. It encodes CASSATTDTQYF.

The gene calls are TRBV6-1 and TRBJ2-7; TRBD2 agrees at 11 bases. The CDR3 has 15 amino acids. Germline V gene data show CDR1 as MNHNS and CDR2 as SASEGT. V shed 1 base, J shed 3 bases, and the junction held 2 bases outside the gene matches. The CDR3 sequence: CASSEGLAGYYEQYF. In DNA form, the CDR3 reads TGTGCCAGCAGTGAAGGACTAGCGGGATACTACGAGCAGTACTTC.

This chain connects TRBV5-1 to TRBJ2-7, with no clear D. V dropped 3 bases and J dropped 3 bases, with 10 bases sitting between them. There are 13 residues in the CDR3. Germline V lookup: CDR1 SGHRS, CDR2 YFSETQ. The CDR3 DNA sequence: TGCGCCAGCAGCTACGCCCATAACTACGAGCAGTACTTC. This sequence encodes CASSYAHNYEQYF.

This sequence joins TRBV11-2 and TRBJ2-7, with 9 nucleotides matching TRBD1. Germline CDR1 is SGHAT and CDR2 is FQNNGV. The CDR3 totals 15 residues. Germline trimming cut 3 bases from V and 1 base from J; bases unmatched to any gene: 4. In nucleotides, the CDR3 is TGTGCCAGCAGCTTGTACGACAGGGGGTCCTACGAGCAGTACTTC. Encoded protein: CASSLYDRGSYEQYF.

This clone was counted once. The chain uses TRBV6-1 and TRBJ2-1; D is perhaps TRBD1 (6 bases). Germline V gene lookup returns CDR1 MNHNS and CDR2 SASEGT. With 3 bases removed from V and 3 bases from J, the gap between germline ends came to 12 bases. The CDR3 runs 15 residues. The CDR3 DNA follows: TGTGCCAGCAGTGACACGACAGGAAACTACAATGAGCAGTTCTTC. Amino acids: CASSDTTGNYNEQFF.

This chain uses TRBV7-8 with TRBJ1-6; 9 bases line up with TRBD1. Germline lookup yields CDR1 SGHVS and CDR2 FQNEAQ. Trimming at V came to 5 bases and at J to 9 bases, leaving 8 bases not matched to a gene. The CDR3 length is 15 residues. The CDR3 nucleotides are TGTGCCAGCAGCGGCCGGGACAGGGTTCTTTCACCCCTCCACTTT. This gives the protein CASSGRDRVLSPLHF. The entire variable domain, with the rest obtained from reference TRBV7-8 and TRBJ1-6, is as follows: GAGVSQSPRYKVAKRGQDVALRCDPISGHVSLFWYQQALGQGPEFLTYFQNEAQLDKSGLPSDRFFAERPEGSVSTLKIQRTQQEDSAVYLCASSGRDRVLSPLHFGNGTRLTVT.

The chain recombines TRBV7-3 with TRBJ2-3; a weak D match, TRBD2 (5 bases). This CDR3 region has 13 residues. V was trimmed by 2 bases and J by 4 bases, leaving 7 bases between them. CDR1 SGHTA and CDR2 FQGTGA come from the germline V gene. The CDR3 spells CASSLLAPDTQYF. The CDR3 nucleotides read TGTGCCAGCAGCTTACTAGCCCCAGATACGCAGTATTTT.